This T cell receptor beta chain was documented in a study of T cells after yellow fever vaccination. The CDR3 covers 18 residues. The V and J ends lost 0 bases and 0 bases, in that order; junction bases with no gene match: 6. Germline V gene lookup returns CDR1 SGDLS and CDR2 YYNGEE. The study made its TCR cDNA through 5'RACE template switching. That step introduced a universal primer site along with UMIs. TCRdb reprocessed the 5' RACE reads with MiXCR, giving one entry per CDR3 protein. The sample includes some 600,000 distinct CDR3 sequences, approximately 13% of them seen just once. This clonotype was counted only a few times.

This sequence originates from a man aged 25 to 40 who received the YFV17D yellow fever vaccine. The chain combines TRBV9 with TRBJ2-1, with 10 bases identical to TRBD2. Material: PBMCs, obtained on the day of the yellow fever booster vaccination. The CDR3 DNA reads TGTGCCAGCAGCGTAGGACTAGCGGGTCCAAGCTCCTACAATGAGCAGTTCTTC. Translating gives CASSVGLAGPSSYNEQFF. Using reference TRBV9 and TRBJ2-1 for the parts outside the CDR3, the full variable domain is DSGVTQTPKHLITATGQRVTLRCSPRSGDLSVYWYQQSLDQGLQFLIQYYNGEERAKGNILERFSAQQFPDLHSELNLSSLELGDSALYFCASSVGLAGPSSYNEQFFGPGTRLTVL.